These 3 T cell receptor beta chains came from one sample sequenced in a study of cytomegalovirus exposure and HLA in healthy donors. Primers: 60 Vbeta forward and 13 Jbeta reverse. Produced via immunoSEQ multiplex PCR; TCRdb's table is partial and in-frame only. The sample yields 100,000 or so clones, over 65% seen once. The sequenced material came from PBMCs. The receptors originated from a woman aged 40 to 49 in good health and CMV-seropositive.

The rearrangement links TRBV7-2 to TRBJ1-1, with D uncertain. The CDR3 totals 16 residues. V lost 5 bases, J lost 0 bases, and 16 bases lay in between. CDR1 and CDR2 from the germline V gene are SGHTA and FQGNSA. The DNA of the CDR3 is TGTGCCAGCAGCCCTAGGGAGTTCACGATGAACACTGAAGCTTTCTTT. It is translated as CASSPREFTMNTEAFF.

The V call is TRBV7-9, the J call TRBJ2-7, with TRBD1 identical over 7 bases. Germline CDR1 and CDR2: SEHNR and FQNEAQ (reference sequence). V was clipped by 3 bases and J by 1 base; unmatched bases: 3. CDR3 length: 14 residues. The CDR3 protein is CASSFETGSYEQYF. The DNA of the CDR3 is TGTGCCAGCAGCTTCGAGACAGGGTCCTACGAGCAGTACTTC.

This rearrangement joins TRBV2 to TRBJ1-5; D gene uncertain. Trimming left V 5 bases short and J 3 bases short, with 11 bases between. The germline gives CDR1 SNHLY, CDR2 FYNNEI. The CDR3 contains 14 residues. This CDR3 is CASSSRRDNQPQHF. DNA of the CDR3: TGTGCCAGCAGTTCCCGGAGGGACAATCAGCCCCAGCATTTT.